Listed below are T cell receptor beta chains from one sample, sequenced in a study of cytomegalovirus exposure and HLA in healthy donors. Here immunoSEQ multiplex PCR was the method, and the copy in TCRdb shows in-frame clones only, minus some. Here the sample spans some 210,000 clones, around 73% being singletons. Sample: PBMCs. The receptors stem from a male donor in good health and CMV-seronegative. CDR3s include the opening cysteine and the closing phenylalanine or tryptophan. The D gene is left open where the match is weak. Some rows have no size entry. The others give once, few or many, or a class for an expanded clone.

clone_size	d_call	v_call	j_call	cdr3_aa	cdr3_nt
NA	NA	TRBV7-8	TRBJ2-7	CASSLAVSGSYEQYF	TGTGCCAGCAGCTTAGCCGTGTCAGGCTCCTACGAGCAGTACTTC
NA	NA	TRBV6-5	TRBJ2-7	CASSYSGGSSYEQYF	TGTGCCAGCAGTTACTCGGGGGGAAGCTCCTACGAGCAGTACTTC
NA	NA	TRBV7-8	TRBJ2-6	CASSSGGSGANVLTF	TGTGCCAGCAGCTCGGGTGGTTCTGGGGCCAACGTCCTGACTTTC
NA	NA	TRBV28	TRBJ2-7	CASSYPSSYEQYF	TGTGCCAGCAGTTATCCTAGTTCCTACGAGCAGTACTTC
NA	NA	TRBV19	TRBJ2-3	CASSMGRPDTQYF	TGTGCCAGTAGTATGGGCAGGCCCGATACGCAGTATTTT
NA	TRBD1	TRBV29-1	TRBJ1-2	CSVGDRVYGYTF	TGCAGCGTTGGGGACAGAGTCTATGGCTACACCTTC
NA	TRBD2	TRBV27	TRBJ2-7	CASSLSQRGSYEQYF	TGTGCCAGCAGTTTATCACAGCGGGGCTCCTACGAGCAGTACTTC
once	NA	TRBV28	TRBJ1-1	CASNTQGRTEAFF	TGTGCCAGCAACACACAGGGACGCACTGAAGCTTTCTTT
NA	NA	TRBV7-6	TRBJ2-5	CASSLASDQETQYF	TGTGCCAGCAGCCTCGCTAGCGACCAAGAGACCCAGTACTTC
NA	NA	TRBV6-5	TRBJ1-1	CASSYLGGNTEAFF	TGTGCCAGCAGTTACCTCGGGGGGAACACTGAAGCTTTCTTT
NA	NA	TRBV2	TRBJ2-1	CASSEVARGRDEQFF	TGTGCCAGCAGTGAAGTAGCCCGAGGCCGCGATGAGCAGTTCTTC
NA	NA	TRBV27	TRBJ2-3	CASSARDFFTDTQYF	TGTGCCAGCAGTGCGAGGGACTTTTTCACAGATACGCAGTATTTT
NA	TRBD2	TRBV4-1	TRBJ2-2	CASSQDRRGLAGGRTGELFF	TGCGCCAGCAGCCAAGATCGAAGGGGACTAGCGGGAGGGCGCACCGGGGAGCTGTTTTTT
NA	NA	TRBV5-1	TRBJ1-2	CASSLDGSNYGYTF	TGCGCCAGCAGCTTGGATGGCAGTAACTATGGCTACACCTTC
NA	TRBD2	TRBV9	TRBJ2-1	CASSASGRLDEQFF	TGTGCCAGCAGCGCTAGCGGGAGGCTCGATGAGCAGTTCTTC
NA	TRBD1	TRBV28	TRBJ2-3	CASSFGTVIGDTQYF	TGTGCCAGCAGTTTCGGGACAGTCATAGGGGATACGCAGTATTTT
NA	NA	TRBV9	TRBJ1-5	CASSVGGGGNQPQHF	TGTGCCAGCAGCGTAGGTGGAGGAGGCAATCAGCCCCAGCATTTT
NA	TRBD1	TRBV2	TRBJ1-2	CASSREGQGIDGYTF	TGTGCCAGCAGTCGGGAGGGACAGGGAATTGATGGCTACACCTTC
NA	TRBD2	TRBV27	TRBJ2-1	CASSPRRTSGSVGQYDEQFF	TGTGCCAGCAGCCCTCGAAGGACTAGCGGGAGCGTCGGACAATACGATGAGCAGTTCTTC
once	TRBD2	TRBV5-1	TRBJ2-7	CASSFGGSSYEQYF	TGCGCCAGCAGTTTTGGCGGGAGCTCCTACGAGCAGTACTTC
NA	NA	TRBV4-2	TRBJ2-5	CASSRGETQETQYF	TGTGCCAGCAGCCGCGGGGAGACGCAAGAGACCCAGTACTTC
NA	NA	TRBV30	TRBJ1-1	CAGFGSRDWSNTEAFF	TGTGCCGGGTTTGGGTCCCGGGATTGGTCAAACACTGAAGCTTTCTTT
once	NA	TRBV6-6	TRBJ2-1	CASSYSGPIGNEQFF	TGTGCCAGCAGTTACTCTGGGCCAATCGGCAATGAGCAGTTCTTC
NA	TRBD2	TRBV7-6	TRBJ2-5	CASSTGTSGRALWGETQYF	TGTGCCAGCAGCACAGGGACTAGCGGGAGGGCCCTCTGGGGAGAGACCCAGTACTTC
NA	TRBD2	TRBV18	TRBJ2-1	CASSPQRTSGYNEQFF	TGTGCCAGCTCACCCCAGCGGACTAGCGGCTACAATGAGCAGTTCTTC
few	NA	TRBV9	TRBJ1-1	CASQKGRLEAFF	TGTGCCAGCCAAAAGGGGCGGCTGGAAGCTTTCTTT
NA	TRBD1	TRBV19	TRBJ1-5	CAISRGVGQGGNQPQHF	TGTGCCATATCCCGGGGGGTCGGACAGGGGGGCAATCAGCCCCAGCATTTT
NA	TRBD1	TRBV29-1	TRBJ1-2	CSAETGPSRDYTF	TGCAGCGCCGAGACAGGGCCCTCACGGGACTACACCTTC
few	TRBD2	TRBV9	TRBJ2-7	CASSVTTTSKQYF	TGTGCCAGCAGCGTGACGACGACTAGCAAGCAGTACTTC
NA	NA	TRBV28	TRBJ1-4	CASSRDSNEKLFF	TGTGCCAGCAGTCGGGACTCTAATGAAAAACTGTTTTTT
NA	TRBD2	TRBV19	TRBJ2-1	CASSIGREAYNEQFF	TGTGCCAGTAGTATTGGGCGGGAGGCCTACAATGAGCAGTTCTTC
few	TRBD2	TRBV7-9	TRBJ2-7	CASTKGTSGAYEQYF	TGTGCCAGCACCAAAGGGACTAGCGGAGCCTACGAGCAGTACTTC
few	NA	TRBV9	TRBJ2-2	CASSVAIRGELFF	TGTGCCAGCAGCGTAGCTATTCGCGGGGAGCTGTTTTTT
NA	NA	TRBV28	TRBJ2-5	CASSFLGGETQYF	TGTGCCAGCAGTTTTTTGGGGGGAGAGACCCAGTACTTC
NA	TRBD1	TRBV11-2	TRBJ1-1	CASRETTGVTEAFF	TGTGCCAGCAGGGAAACGACAGGGGTAACTGAAGCTTTCTTT
NA	NA	TRBV5-8	TRBJ1-3	CASGQIGNTIYF	TGTGCCAGCGGACAGATCGGAAACACCATATATTTT
NA	NA	TRBV9	TRBJ2-3	CASSVQPGDTQYF	TGTGCCAGCAGCGTCCAGCCCGGGGATACGCAGTATTTT
NA	TRBD2	TRBV4-1	TRBJ2-5	CASSQDPPPGGKETQYF	TGCGCCAGCAGCCAAGACCCCCCCCCGGGGGGAAAAGAGACCCAGTACTTC
NA	TRBD2	TRBV27	TRBJ2-1	CASSKTSGRRDEQFF	TGTGCCAGCAGTAAGACTAGCGGGAGACGGGATGAGCAGTTCTTC
NA	NA	TRBV10-3	TRBJ2-3	CAIRQQLPSTDTQYF	TGTGCCATCAGGCAACAACTACCGAGCACAGATACGCAGTATTTT
once	TRBD1	TRBV6-6	TRBJ2-3	CASTRQGGTDTQYF	TGTGCCAGCACCCGACAGGGAGGCACAGATACGCAGTATTTT
NA	NA	TRBV5-4	TRBJ1-2	CASTLSRRDYGYTF	TGTGCCAGCACCCTCTCGCGCAGGGACTATGGCTACACCTTC
few	NA	TRBV19	TRBJ1-5	CATSSGILNQPQHF	TGTGCCACCTCATCGGGGATCCTCAATCAGCCCCAGCATTTT
once	NA	TRBV19	TRBJ2-1	CASSMVRVREQFF	TGTGCCAGTAGTATGGTTCGGGTCCGGGAGCAGTTCTTC
NA	NA	TRBV6-1	TRBJ2-1	CASSEAVGAWDEQFF	TGTGCCAGCAGTGAAGCCGTAGGGGCCTGGGATGAGCAGTTCTTC
few	NA	TRBV19	TRBJ1-1	CASSYMNTEAFF	TGTGCCAGCAGTTACATGAACACTGAAGCTTTCTTT
NA	NA	TRBV7-2	TRBJ2-7	CASSFILSYEQYF	TGTGCCAGCAGCTTTATACTTTCCTACGAGCAGTACTTC
few	TRBD1	TRBV28	TRBJ2-4	CASSSAGTAAKNIQYF	TGTGCCAGCAGTTCGGCCGGGACAGCGGCCAAAAACATTCAGTACTTC
NA	NA	TRBV7-9	TRBJ1-4	CSSSLALGGSNEKLFF	TGTTCCAGCAGCTTAGCGCTTGGGGGCTCGAATGAAAAACTGTTTTTT
NA	NA	TRBV9	TRBJ1-2	CASSVRTDYGYTF	TGTGCCAGCAGCGTTCGAACGGACTATGGCTACACCTTC
once	NA	TRBV5-1	TRBJ2-7	CASSLTGSYEQYF	TGCGCCAGCAGCTTGACAGGGTCTTACGAGCAGTACTTC
NA	TRBD2	TRBV10-1	TRBJ2-5	CASSESIAGVRETQYF	TGCGCCAGCAGTGAGTCGATAGCGGGTGTGAGGGAGACCCAGTACTTC
NA	TRBD1	TRBV7-8	TRBJ1-6	CASSTRDRGVPLHF	TGTGCCAGCAGCACCCGGGACAGGGGAGTGCCCCTCCACTTT